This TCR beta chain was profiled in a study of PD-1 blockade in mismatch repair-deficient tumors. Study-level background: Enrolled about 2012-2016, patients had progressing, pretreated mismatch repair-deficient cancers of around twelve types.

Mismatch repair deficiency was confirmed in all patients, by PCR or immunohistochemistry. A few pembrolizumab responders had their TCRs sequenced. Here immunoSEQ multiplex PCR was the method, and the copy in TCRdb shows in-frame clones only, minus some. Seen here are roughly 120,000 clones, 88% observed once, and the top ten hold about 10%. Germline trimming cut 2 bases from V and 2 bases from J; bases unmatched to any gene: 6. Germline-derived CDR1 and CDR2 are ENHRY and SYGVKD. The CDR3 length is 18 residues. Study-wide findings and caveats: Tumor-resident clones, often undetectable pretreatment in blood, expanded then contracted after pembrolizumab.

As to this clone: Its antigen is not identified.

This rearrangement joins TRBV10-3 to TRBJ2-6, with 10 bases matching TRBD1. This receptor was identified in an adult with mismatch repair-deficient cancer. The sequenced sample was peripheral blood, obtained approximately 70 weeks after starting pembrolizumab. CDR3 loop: CAISERQGARAGANVLTF. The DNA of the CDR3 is TGTGCCATCAGTGAGAGACAGGGGGCGAGGGCTGGGGCCAACGTCCTGACTTTC.